A single TCR beta chain is shown here with its context. These data are taken from a study of blood T cell repertoires in COVID-19. The CDR3 is made up of 18 amino acids. Germline V gene lookup returns CDR1 SGHTA and CDR2 FQGTGA. V shed 5 bases and J 4 bases; nucleotides not matched to a gene: 17. Original data processing: Amplified reference gene primers provided the basis for estimating nucleated cell counts. Sequenced by immunoSEQ multiplex PCR; TCRdb stores in-frame clones only, minus some. D and trimming come from the DNA, and the V and J calls and clone size come from that table. Of 200,000 to 250,000 clones listed, roughly 84% are singletons.

The TCR comes from a woman aged 80 or over with acute or convalescent COVID-19. The sequenced sample was peripheral blood. J is TRBJ2-3 and V is TRBV7-3, with 8 bases fitting TRBD1. The CDR3 loop is CASSLNPLGQGAADTQYF. The CDR3 nucleotides are TGTGCCAGCAGCCTGAACCCCCTCGGGCAGGGGGCCGCAGATACGCAGTATTTT.